This T cell receptor beta chain is drawn from a study of PD-L1 blockade in urothelial cancer. Study-level results: Sub-median blood TCR clonality before treatment predicted longer survival.

The time point denotes: pretreatment peripheral blood. CDR1 MNHNS and CDR2 SASEGT come from the germline V gene. After removal of 0 bases from V and 4 bases from J, the junction contained 6 bases not matched to a gene. The CDR3 has 16 residues. Worth noting for this clone: No antigen is known for it.

Repertoires were generated with immunoSEQ multiplex PCR, while TCRdb's copy carries only in-frame clones and drops some. This sample has 15,000 to 20,000 clones, with 75% to 90% found just once. This TCR was sampled from a man in his 70s with urothelial cancer. Sequenced material: PBMCs, taken around atezolizumab (anti-PD-L1) treatment. This rearrangement joins TRBV6-1 to TRBJ2-1, with TRBD2 matching 7 bases. CDR3 coding DNA: TGTGCCAGCAGTGAAGCGGCTAGCGGTGCTTACAATGAGCAGTTCTTC. This gives the protein CASSEAASGAYNEQFF.